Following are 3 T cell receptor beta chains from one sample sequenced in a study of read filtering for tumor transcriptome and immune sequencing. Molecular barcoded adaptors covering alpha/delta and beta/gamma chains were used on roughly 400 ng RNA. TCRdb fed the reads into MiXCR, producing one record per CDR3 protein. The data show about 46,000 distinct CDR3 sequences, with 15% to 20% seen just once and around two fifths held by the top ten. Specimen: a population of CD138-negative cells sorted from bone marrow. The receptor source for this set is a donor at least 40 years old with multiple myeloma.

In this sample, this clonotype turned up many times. The DNA of the CDR3 is TGCGCCAGCAGCCAAGATAGGGGAGGAAGCAATCAGCCCCAGCATTTT. Translated, it gives CASSQDRGGSNQPQHF. The chain links TRBV4-3 to TRBJ1-5; tentatively, D is TRBD1 (5 bases). CDR3 length: 16 residues. V was clipped by 0 bases and J by 1 base, with 10 bases between them. Germline V gene data show CDR1 as LGHNA and CDR2 as YSLEER.

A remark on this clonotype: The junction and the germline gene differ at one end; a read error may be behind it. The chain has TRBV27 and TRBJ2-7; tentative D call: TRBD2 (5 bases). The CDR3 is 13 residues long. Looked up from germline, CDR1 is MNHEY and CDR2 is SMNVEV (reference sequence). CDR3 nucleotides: TGTGCCAACAGTTTCGGAGGAAACTACGAGCAGTACTTC. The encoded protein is CANSFGGNYEQYF.

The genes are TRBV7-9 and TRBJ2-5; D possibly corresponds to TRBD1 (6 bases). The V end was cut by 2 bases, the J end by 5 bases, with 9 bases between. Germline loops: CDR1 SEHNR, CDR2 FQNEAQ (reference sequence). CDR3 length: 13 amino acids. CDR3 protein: CASSLYRDETQYF. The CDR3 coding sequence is TGTGCCAGCAGCTTATACAGGGATGAGACCCAGTACTTC.